This T cell receptor beta chain was captured in a study of T cell responses to AZD1222 COVID-19 vaccine. Data came from immunoSEQ multiplex PCR; TCRdb stores just in-frame clones and leaves some out. The sample shows over 110,000 clones, 90% to 95% of them seen only once. Trimming cost V 8 bases and J 10 bases; bases outside gene matches: 6. Germline V CDR1 and CDR2: LNHDA, SQIVND (reference sequence). The CDR3 has 11 residues. This receptor was taken from an adult who had recovered from COVID-19. This chain uses TRBV19 with TRBJ1-1; 8 nucleotides line up with TRBD1. The sample here was peripheral blood, taken after recovery from COVID-19. The CDR3 nucleotides are TGTGCCAGTGGACAGGGAGTTTTAGCTTTCTTT. Translated, it gives CASGQGVLAFF.